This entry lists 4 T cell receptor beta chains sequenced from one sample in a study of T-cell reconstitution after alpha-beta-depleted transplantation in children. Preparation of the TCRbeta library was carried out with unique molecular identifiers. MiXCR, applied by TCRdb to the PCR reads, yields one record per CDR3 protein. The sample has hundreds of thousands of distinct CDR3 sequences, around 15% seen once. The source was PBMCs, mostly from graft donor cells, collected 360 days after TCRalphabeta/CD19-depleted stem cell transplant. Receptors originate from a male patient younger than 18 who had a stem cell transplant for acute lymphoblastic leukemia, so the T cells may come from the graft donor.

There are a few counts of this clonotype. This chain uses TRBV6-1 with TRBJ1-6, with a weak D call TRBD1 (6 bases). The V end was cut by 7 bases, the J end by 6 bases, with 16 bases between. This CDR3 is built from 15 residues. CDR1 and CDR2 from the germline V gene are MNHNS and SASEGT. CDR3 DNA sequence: TGTGCCAGCACCGGACAGCTCAGGGGTAATTCACCCCTCCACTTT. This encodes CASTGQLRGNSPLHF.

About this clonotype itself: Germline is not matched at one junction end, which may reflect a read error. DNA for the CDR3: TGCAGCCTTGAACCGGCTAGCACAGATACGCAGTATTTT. Translation gives CSLEPASTDTQYF. The chain combines TRBV29-1 with TRBJ2-3; D call uncertain. This CDR3 is built from 13 residues. Germline V gene data show CDR1 as SQVTM and CDR2 as ANQGSEA.

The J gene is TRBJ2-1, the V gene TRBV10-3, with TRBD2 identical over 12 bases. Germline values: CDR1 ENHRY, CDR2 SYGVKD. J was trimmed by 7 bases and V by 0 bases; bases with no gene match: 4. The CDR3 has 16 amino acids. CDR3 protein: CAISESTSGRRNEQFF. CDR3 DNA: TGTGCCATCAGTGAGTCGACTAGCGGGAGACGGAATGAGCAGTTCTTC.

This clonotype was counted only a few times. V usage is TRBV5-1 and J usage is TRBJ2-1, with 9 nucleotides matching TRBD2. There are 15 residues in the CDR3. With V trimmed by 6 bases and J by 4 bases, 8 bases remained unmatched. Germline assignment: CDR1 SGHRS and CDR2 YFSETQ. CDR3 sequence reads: CASTPRTSVYNEQFF. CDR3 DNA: TGCGCCAGCACCCCCCGGACTAGCGTATACAATGAGCAGTTCTTC.